The source of this T cell receptor (beta chain) is a study of CD8+ T cells in alopecia areata. The authors extracted RNA and reverse transcribed it into cDNA as the sequencing template. Sequencing used immunoSEQ multiplex PCR; TCRdb keeps in-frame clones, though not all of them. Observed in the sample are some 110,000 clones, none of them singletons. General observations from the study: With patients, TCR sharing proved less clear than in mice, a difference possibly related to HLA. Alopecia totalis/universalis scalp especially showed more expanded CD8+ clones than normal scalp.

This clone was detected a few times. The antigen remains unidentified. Mouse names are used for the genes. The read halts 4 residues ahead of the CDR3 end, with the missing end drawn from the germline J gene. This CDR3 is 17 amino acids long. CDR1 and CDR2 from the germline V gene are NNHDY and SYVADS. Sequenced: lesional skin. The gene calls are TRBV13-3 and TRBJ2-5, with 12 nucleotides matching TRBD2. This clonotype originated in a C3H/HeJ mouse with alopecia areata. The MHC haplotype recorded for the strain is H2-k. The CDR3 region is CASSDSVGTGGKDTQYF. CDR3 bases read: TGTGCCAGCAGTGATAGCGTCGGGACTGGGGGGAAAGAC.